This record concerns one T cell receptor beta chain sequence. The sample comes from a study of T cell responses to AZD1222 COVID-19 vaccine. V was clipped by 6 bases and J by 0 bases, with 11 bases between them. This CDR3 spans 14 amino acids. Per the germline V gene, CDR1 is LNHDA and CDR2 is SQIVND (reference sequence). Assay: immunoSEQ multiplex PCR; the TCRdb copy retains only in-frame clones and omits some. Of around 120,000 clones listed, more than 75% are singletons. The chain has TRBV19 and TRBJ1-1, with a tentative D call TRBD1 (6 bases). The material was peripheral blood, obtained on day 0 of AZD1222 vaccination. The receptor was derived from an adult in good health. CDR3 in amino acids: CASRAGVLNTEAFF. CDR3 coding DNA: TGTGCCAGTAGGGCAGGGGTGTTGAACACTGAAGCTTTCTTT.